This is a list of T cell receptor beta chains from one sample in a study of OX40 agonist ivuxolimab in advanced cancers. Clones were read by immunoSEQ multiplex PCR, and TCRdb kept only the in-frame ones, dropping some. The sample has under 75,000 clones; 84% are singletons. The source material was CD4+ or CD8+ T cells sorted from blood, sampled in a trial of the OX40 agonist ivuxolimab. Source of these receptors: an adult with an advanced solid tumor such as melanoma, head and neck, liver or kidney cancer. Each CDR3 is given with its conserved first and last residue. D genes are given only for firm matches. Expanded clones are given a class, and other clones once, few, many or no size at all.

clone size | D gene | J gene | V gene | CDR3 DNA | CDR3 protein
once | NA | TRBJ1-5 | TRBV7-2 | TGTGCCAGCAGCTTAAGAGGGGGCAATCAGCCCCAGCATTTT | CASSLRGGNQPQHF
few | NA | TRBJ1-6 | TRBV9 | TGTGCCAGCAGCCTAAGGTCTATTCCTGATAATTCACCCCTCCACTTT | CASSLRSIPDNSPLHF
NA | TRBD1 | TRBJ2-7 | TRBV18 | TGTGCCAGCTTACTTACCGGGACAGGGGACTCCGAGCAGTACTTC | CASLLTGTGDSEQYF
NA | TRBD2 | TRBJ2-5 | TRBV9 | TGTGCCAGCAGCGCCCAACTAGCGAGAGAGACCCAGTACTTC | CASSAQLARETQYF
NA | TRBD2 | TRBJ2-3 | TRBV29-1 | TGCAGCGTCGGGGGGGACATAGATACGCAGTATTTT | CSVGGDIDTQYF
NA | NA | TRBJ2-7 | TRBV7-2 | TGTGCCAGCAGCTTAGTGTGGGGGAGTGTCCCCGGCCTCGAGCAGTACTTC | CASSLVWGSVPGLEQYF
once | NA | TRBJ2-7 | TRBV27 | TGTGCCAGCAGTTTATCGGGCACGAACTCCTACGAGCAGTACTTC | CASSLSGTNSYEQYF
NA | NA | TRBJ1-1 | TRBV7-2 | TGTGCCAGCAGCCAAGACTCTGGGGGCGCTGAAGCTTTCTTT | CASSQDSGGAEAFF
few | NA | TRBJ1-1 | TRBV5-1 | TGCGCCAGCAGCACCCAATTGAACACTGAAGCTTTCTTT | CASSTQLNTEAFF
NA | NA | TRBJ1-3 | TRBV19 | TGTGCCAGTACCCCGCTAGGAGGTGGAAACACCATATATTTT | CASTPLGGGNTIYF
once | NA | TRBJ1-1 | TRBV7-8 | TGTGCCAGCAGCGGACCCGGGACATGGGGCACTGAAGCTTTCTTT | CASSGPGTWGTEAFF
NA | NA | TRBJ2-5 | TRBV25-1 | TGTGCCAGCAGAGTCGGAGCCCAAGAGACCCAGTACTTC | CASRVGAQETQYF
NA | NA | TRBJ1-1 | TRBV7-8 | TGTGCCAGCAGCCGGCGCAGGGAGAACACTGAAGCTTTCTTT | CASSRRRENTEAFF
NA | TRBD1 | TRBJ2-7 | TRBV18 | TGTGCCAGCTCACCGACAGGGGGGGACGAGCAGTACTTC | CASSPTGGDEQYF
NA | TRBD1 | TRBJ1-5 | TRBV7-2 | TGTGCCAGCAGCTTAGAACAGGGGGCCAGTCAGCCCCAGCATTTT | CASSLEQGASQPQHF
NA | TRBD2 | TRBJ2-1 | TRBV4-2 | TGTGCCAGCAGCCAAGATCTAACCCTAGCGGGGGGCAATGAGCAGTTCTTC | CASSQDLTLAGGNEQFF
NA | TRBD2 | TRBJ2-1 | TRBV4-1 | TGCGCCAGCAGCCAAGGTACTTTAGCGGGAGGGCCTGGGAATGAGCAGTTCTTC | CASSQGTLAGGPGNEQFF
NA | TRBD1 | TRBJ2-4 | TRBV30 | TGTGCCTGGAGTCCCCTGGACAGGGGGAAAAACATTCAGTACTTC | CAWSPLDRGKNIQYF
NA | NA | TRBJ2-3 | TRBV2 | TGTGCCAGCAGTTCCGAACAGATGGATACGCAGTATTTT | CASSSEQMDTQYF